Listed below are T cell receptor beta chains from one sample, sequenced in a study of blood T cell repertoires in COVID-19. Profiling relied on immunoSEQ multiplex PCR, and the TCRdb table lists in-frame clones only, not all of them. Of some 96,000 clones listed, roughly 87% are singletons. Sequencing was carried out using peripheral blood. The receptor set was obtained from a man aged 25-40 years in a cohort sampled during active COVID-19. Both conserved end residues are part of each CDR3. Each record gives: V gene, clone size, D gene, J gene, CDR3 protein, CDR3 DNA. The D gene is left open where the match is weak. The size field is filled for only some rows; it gives once, few, many or a size class.

TRBV7-6	-	-	TRBJ1-6	CASSLGEGYNSPLHF	TGTGCCAGCAGCTTGGGGGAGGGGTATAATTCACCCCTCCACTTT
TRBV5-1	-	TRBD2	TRBJ2-7	CASSWGTSGGSSYEQYF	TGCGCCAGCAGCTGGGGGACTAGCGGGGGAAGCTCCTACGAGCAGTACTTC
TRBV30	-	-	TRBJ1-1	CASQMNEDTEAFF	TGTGCCTCTCAAATGAACGAGGACACTGAAGCTTTCTTT
TRBV10-2	few	-	TRBJ1-5	CASSEVTVNQPQHF	TGCGCCAGCAGTGAAGTGACAGTAAATCAGCCCCAGCATTTT
TRBV29-1	once	TRBD1	TRBJ1-1	CSAGQANTEAFF	TGCAGTGCCGGACAGGCGAACACTGAAGCTTTCTTT
TRBV18	-	-	TRBJ1-1	CASSPPWSPGNTEAFF	TGTGCCAGCTCACCACCTTGGAGTCCGGGGAACACTGAAGCTTTCTTT
TRBV5-5	-	-	TRBJ2-5	CASSLEGGRGETQYF	TGTGCCAGCAGCCTCGAAGGGGGAAGGGGGGAGACCCAGTACTTC
TRBV5-5	-	-	TRBJ2-3	CASSFDGGTDTQYF	TGTGCCAGCAGCTTTGACGGGGGCACAGATACGCAGTATTTT
TRBV30	once	TRBD1	TRBJ1-4	CAWSLGTGYEKLFF	TGTGCCTGGAGTCTAGGGACAGGGTATGAAAAACTGTTTTTT
TRBV6-1	few	TRBD1	TRBJ1-5	CASSDGVGTGRDQPQHF	TGTGCCAGCAGTGACGGGGTGGGGACAGGGAGAGATCAGCCCCAGCATTTT
TRBV2	-	TRBD1	TRBJ2-5	CASSGGLAGQGQETQYF	TGTGCCAGCAGCGGGGGTTTGGCGGGACAGGGCCAAGAGACCCAGTACTTC
TRBV19	few	-	TRBJ1-5	CASSIMPSQGGQPQHF	TGTGCCAGTAGTATTATGCCCTCACAGGGCGGTCAGCCCCAGCATTTT
TRBV3-1/TRBV3-2	-	-	TRBJ2-7	CASSQDVNAYEQYF	TGTGCCAGCAGCCAAGATGTAAATGCCTACGAGCAGTACTTC
TRBV19	-	TRBD1	TRBJ1-2	CASSTRTGVYGYTF	TGTGCCAGTAGTACCCGGACAGGGGTATATGGCTACACCTTC
TRBV10-3	-	-	TRBJ2-4	CAISDLEDSGFNIQYF	TGTGCCATCAGTGATCTAGAGGACAGTGGGTTCAACATTCAGTACTTC
TRBV7-9	once	TRBD1	TRBJ2-1	CASGGLDNEQFF	TGTGCCTCAGGGGGCCTAGACAATGAGCAGTTCTTC
TRBV21-1	few	-	TRBJ2-1	CASSQPQGTGGNEQFF	TGTGCCAGCAGTCAGCCCCAGGGGACAGGGGGCAATGAGCAGTTCTTC
TRBV7-9	-	TRBD2	TRBJ2-3	CASSLSGGTDTQYF	TGTGCCAGCAGCTTAAGCGGGGGCACAGATACGCAGTATTTT
TRBV5-6	-	-	TRBJ1-3	CASSFRRGSRFLSGNTIYF	TGTGCCAGCAGCTTCAGAAGGGGCTCCAGATTTCTCTCTGGAAACACCATATATTTT
TRBV6-5	-	TRBD2	TRBJ2-7	CASSYGTAGLRAEQYF	TGTGCCAGCAGTTACGGTACAGCGGGGTTACGGGCCGAGCAGTACTTC
TRBV11-2	-	TRBD1	TRBJ2-2	CASSRWGQGDTGELFF	TGTGCCAGCAGTCGGTGGGGACAGGGGGACACCGGGGAGCTGTTTTTT
TRBV5-1	-	TRBD1	TRBJ1-2	CASSFGQGPPTF	TGCGCCAGCAGCTTTGGACAGGGACCCCCCACCTTC
TRBV12-5	-	TRBD1	TRBJ2-5	CASGMDRGGTQETQYF	TGTGCTAGTGGAATGGACAGGGGGGGGACTCAAGAGACCCAGTACTTC
TRBV5-4	-	TRBD2	TRBJ2-3	CASSGGGADTQYF	TGTGCCAGCAGCGGCGGGGGGGCTGATACGCAGTATTTT
TRBV25-1	-	TRBD1	TRBJ2-7	CASSESVGTGGDEQYF	TGTGCCAGCAGTGAATCGGTGGGGACAGGGGGCGACGAGCAGTACTTC
TRBV27	-	-	TRBJ2-3	CASTQGYTQYF	TGTGCCAGCACCCAGGGATATACGCAGTATTTT